Listed below are T cell receptor beta chains from one sample, sequenced in a study of blood T cell repertoires in COVID-19. Sequencing used immunoSEQ multiplex PCR; TCRdb keeps in-frame clones, though not all of them. The sample lists some 180,000 clones, roughly 80% seen once, with approximately 2% in the top ten. Material: peripheral blood. The receptors stem from a woman aged 80 or over with acute or convalescent COVID-19. Each CDR3 is given with its conserved first and last residue. The order of the fields is J gene, V gene, clone size, D gene, CDR3 DNA, CDR3 protein. The D gene is left open where the match is weak. Size tells how often a clone was seen (once, few, many) or the class of an expanded clone, and some rows leave it out.

j_call: TRBJ2-7; v_call: TRBV7-2; clone_size: NA; d_call: NA; cdr3_nt: TGTGCCAGCAGCCAACCGACTTCATCCTACGAGCAGTACTTC; cdr3_aa: CASSQPTSSYEQYF
j_call: TRBJ1-1; v_call: TRBV9; clone_size: NA; d_call: TRBD1; cdr3_nt: TGTGCCAGCAGCACGGGACAGGGACCTCCCACTGAAGCTTTCTTT; cdr3_aa: CASSTGQGPPTEAFF
j_call: TRBJ2-3; v_call: TRBV10-3; clone_size: NA; d_call: NA; cdr3_nt: TGTGCCACCAGGGACGGGAGCCCGGATACGCAGTATTTT; cdr3_aa: CATRDGSPDTQYF
j_call: TRBJ1-3; v_call: TRBV7-6; clone_size: NA; d_call: NA; cdr3_nt: TGTGCCAGCAGCTTAGCCCCCGGGACACAAAACGGAAACACCATATATTTT; cdr3_aa: CASSLAPGTQNGNTIYF
j_call: TRBJ2-5; v_call: TRBV11-3; clone_size: NA; d_call: TRBD1; cdr3_nt: TGTGCCAGCAGCTTCGACAGGGGCCCTGGGGGGACCCAGTACTTC; cdr3_aa: CASSFDRGPGGTQYF
j_call: TRBJ2-6; v_call: TRBV19; clone_size: NA; d_call: TRBD2; cdr3_nt: TGTGCCAGTAGTATTGGGGGGGTTAGGGCCAACGTCCTGACTTTC; cdr3_aa: CASSIGGVRANVLTF
j_call: TRBJ2-3; v_call: TRBV7-2; clone_size: NA; d_call: TRBD2; cdr3_nt: TGTGCCAGCAGCTTAGTACTAGCGGGGGGCACAGATACGCAGTATTTT; cdr3_aa: CASSLVLAGGTDTQYF
j_call: TRBJ2-3; v_call: TRBV19; clone_size: NA; d_call: TRBD1; cdr3_nt: TGTGCCAGTAGTACGGACAGGACATACACAGATACGCAGTATTTT; cdr3_aa: CASSTDRTYTDTQYF
j_call: TRBJ2-7; v_call: TRBV18; clone_size: few; d_call: TRBD2; cdr3_nt: TGTGCCAGCTCACCCGGGACTAGCGGGGGCATCGAGCAGTACTTC; cdr3_aa: CASSPGTSGGIEQYF
j_call: TRBJ2-3; v_call: TRBV5-1; clone_size: few; d_call: TRBD2; cdr3_nt: TGCGCCAGCCTCCCGGGGACTAGCGGGGATCTAGATACGCAGTATTTT; cdr3_aa: CASLPGTSGDLDTQYF
j_call: TRBJ1-2; v_call: TRBV5-1; clone_size: NA; d_call: TRBD1; cdr3_nt: TGCGCCAGCAGCAGACAGGGTGATGGCTACACCTTC; cdr3_aa: CASSRQGDGYTF
j_call: TRBJ2-2; v_call: TRBV5-1; clone_size: NA; d_call: NA; cdr3_nt: TGCGCCAGCAGACCTCTTCCGGGTTCGAACACCGGGGAGCTGTTTTTT; cdr3_aa: CASRPLPGSNTGELFF
j_call: TRBJ2-7; v_call: TRBV25-1; clone_size: once; d_call: NA; cdr3_nt: TGTGCCAGCACAGCAGGCTACGAGCAGTACTTC; cdr3_aa: CASTAGYEQYF
j_call: TRBJ1-1; v_call: TRBV6-6; clone_size: NA; d_call: NA; cdr3_nt: TGTGCCAGCAGTTTAGAATTGCTCGATACTGAAGCTTTCTTT; cdr3_aa: CASSLELLDTEAFF
j_call: TRBJ2-3; v_call: TRBV24-1; clone_size: NA; d_call: TRBD1; cdr3_nt: TGTGCCACCAGTGCCCCGACAGGGAACACAGATACGCAGTATTTT; cdr3_aa: CATSAPTGNTDTQYF
j_call: TRBJ2-1; v_call: TRBV19; clone_size: NA; d_call: TRBD1; cdr3_nt: TGTGCCAGTAGTATAGATCGTGACAGGGACTACAATGAGCAGTTCTTC; cdr3_aa: CASSIDRDRDYNEQFF
j_call: TRBJ2-2; v_call: TRBV19; clone_size: NA; d_call: NA; cdr3_nt: TGTGCCAGTAGTATGTCTGTTCCCGGGGAGCTGTTTTTT; cdr3_aa: CASSMSVPGELFF
j_call: TRBJ2-7; v_call: TRBV6-6; clone_size: NA; d_call: NA; cdr3_nt: TGTGCCAGCAGTTACGCAGACATATATGCCTACGAGCAGTACTTC; cdr3_aa: CASSYADIYAYEQYF
j_call: TRBJ1-4; v_call: TRBV7-2; clone_size: NA; d_call: NA; cdr3_nt: TGTGCCAGCAGCTTAGGCGGCAGAACTAATGAAAAACTGTTTTTT; cdr3_aa: CASSLGGRTNEKLFF
j_call: TRBJ1-3; v_call: TRBV6-6; clone_size: NA; d_call: NA; cdr3_nt: TGTGCCAGCAGAAAAGAGGGAGTCGGCTCTGGAAACACCATATATTTT; cdr3_aa: CASRKEGVGSGNTIYF
j_call: TRBJ2-3; v_call: TRBV30; clone_size: NA; d_call: NA; cdr3_nt: TGTGCCTGGAGTGTATTGGGGGGAGATACGCAGTATTTT; cdr3_aa: CAWSVLGGDTQYF
j_call: TRBJ2-3; v_call: TRBV5-4; clone_size: NA; d_call: NA; cdr3_nt: TGTGCCAGCAGCTTGGCCGCCAGGGGTCGGGATACGCAGTATTTT; cdr3_aa: CASSLAARGRDTQYF
j_call: TRBJ1-4; v_call: TRBV27; clone_size: once; d_call: TRBD1; cdr3_nt: TGTGCCAGCAGACCGATGGGACAGCCTAATGAAAAACTGTTTTTT; cdr3_aa: CASRPMGQPNEKLFF
j_call: TRBJ1-1; v_call: TRBV2; clone_size: NA; d_call: NA; cdr3_nt: TGTGCCAGCAGGTATGACAGAGCGAACACTGAAGCTTTCTTT; cdr3_aa: CASRYDRANTEAFF
j_call: TRBJ1-3; v_call: TRBV28; clone_size: NA; d_call: NA; cdr3_nt: TGTGCCAGCACCTCCCGGGGGTTGGGGCAAAGAAACACCATATATTTT; cdr3_aa: CASTSRGLGQRNTIYF